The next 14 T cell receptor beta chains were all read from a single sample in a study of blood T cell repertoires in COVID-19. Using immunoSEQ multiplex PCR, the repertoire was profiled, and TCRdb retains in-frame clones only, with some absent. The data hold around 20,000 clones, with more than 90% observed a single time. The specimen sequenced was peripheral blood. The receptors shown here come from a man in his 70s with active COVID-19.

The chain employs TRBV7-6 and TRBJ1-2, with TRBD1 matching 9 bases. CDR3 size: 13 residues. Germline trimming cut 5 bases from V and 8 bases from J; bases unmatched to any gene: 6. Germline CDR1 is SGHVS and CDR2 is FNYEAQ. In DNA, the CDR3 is TGTGCCAGCAGCCCCGGACAGGGGTTCGGCTACACCTTC. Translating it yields CASSPGQGFGYTF. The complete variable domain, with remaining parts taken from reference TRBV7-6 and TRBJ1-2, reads GAGVSQSPRYKVTKRGQDVALRCDPISGHVSLYWYRQALGQGPEFLTYFNYEAQQDKSGLPNDRFSAERPEGSISTLTIQRTEQRDSAMYRCASSPGQGFGYTFGSGTRLTVV.

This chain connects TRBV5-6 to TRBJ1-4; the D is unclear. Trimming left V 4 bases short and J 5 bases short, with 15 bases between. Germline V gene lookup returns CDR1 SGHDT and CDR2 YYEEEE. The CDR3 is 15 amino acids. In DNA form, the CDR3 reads TGTGCCAGCAGCCCCCGCGGAGCCGGGAATGAAAAACTGTTTTTT. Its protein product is CASSPRGAGNEKLFF. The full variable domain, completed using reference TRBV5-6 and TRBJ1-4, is DAGVTQSPTHLIKTRGQQVTLRCSPKSGHDTVSWYQQALGQGPQFIFQYYEEEERQRGNFPDRFSGHQFPNYSSELNVNALLLGDSALYLCASSPRGAGNEKLFFGSGTQLSVL.

This chain's CDR3 is CASSPTSGATYGYTF. The CDR3, as DNA: TGTGCCAGCAGCCCCACCTCGGGAGCAACCTATGGCTACACCTTC. V gene TRBV14 combines with J gene TRBJ1-2, with unresolved D. This CDR3 has 15 amino acids. The ends were cut back, 4 bases at V and 4 bases at J, with 16 bases in the middle. Germline loops: CDR1 SGHDN, CDR2 FVKESK.

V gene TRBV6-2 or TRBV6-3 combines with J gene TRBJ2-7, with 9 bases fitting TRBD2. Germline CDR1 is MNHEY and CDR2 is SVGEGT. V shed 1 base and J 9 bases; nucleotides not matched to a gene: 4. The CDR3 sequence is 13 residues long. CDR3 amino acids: CASSYLAGVGQYF. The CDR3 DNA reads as TGTGCCAGCAGTTACTTAGCGGGAGTGGGGCAGTACTTC.

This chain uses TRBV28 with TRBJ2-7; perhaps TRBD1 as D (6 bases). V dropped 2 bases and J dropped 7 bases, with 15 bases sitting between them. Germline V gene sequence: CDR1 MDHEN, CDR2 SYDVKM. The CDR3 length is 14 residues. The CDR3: CASSLRTVATEQYF. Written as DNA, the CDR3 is TGTGCCAGCAGTTTACGGACAGTAGCTACGGAGCAGTACTTC. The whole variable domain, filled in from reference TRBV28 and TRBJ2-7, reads DVKVTQSSRYLVKRTGEKVFLECVQDMDHENMFWYRQDPGLGLRLIYFSYDVKMKEKGDIPEGYSVSREKKERFSLILESASTNQTSMYLCASSLRTVATEQYFGPGTRLTVT.

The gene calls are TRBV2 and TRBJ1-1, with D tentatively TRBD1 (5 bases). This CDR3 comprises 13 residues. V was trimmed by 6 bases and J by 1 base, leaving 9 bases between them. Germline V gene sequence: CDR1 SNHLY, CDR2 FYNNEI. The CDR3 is CASSGGRNTEAFF. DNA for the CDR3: TGTGCCAGCAGCGGGGGGAGGAACACTGAAGCTTTCTTT.

CDR3 residues: CASSPGWYGYTF. In DNA, the CDR3 is TGTGCCAGCAGCCCCGGTTGGTATGGCTACACCTTC. The chain uses TRBV5-6 and TRBJ1-2; D is uncertain. V lost 4 bases and J 5 bases, leaving 9 bases between the germline ends. Germline CDR1 is SGHDT and CDR2 is YYEEEE. The CDR3 is 12 residues long.

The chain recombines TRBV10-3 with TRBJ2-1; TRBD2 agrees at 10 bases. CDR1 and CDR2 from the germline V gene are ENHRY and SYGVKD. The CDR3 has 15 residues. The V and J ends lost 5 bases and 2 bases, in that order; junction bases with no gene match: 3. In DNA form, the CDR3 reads TGTGCCATCAGTCCCCTAGCGGGAGCCTACAATGAGCAGTTCTTC. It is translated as CAISPLAGAYNEQFF.

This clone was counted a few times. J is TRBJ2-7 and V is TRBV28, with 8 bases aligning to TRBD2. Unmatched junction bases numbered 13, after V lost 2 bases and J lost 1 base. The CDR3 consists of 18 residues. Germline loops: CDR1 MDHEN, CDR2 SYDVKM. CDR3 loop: CASSLVAGGQGFSYEQYF. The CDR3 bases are TGTGCCAGCAGTTTAGTGGCGGGGGGACAAGGTTTTTCCTACGAGCAGTACTTC.

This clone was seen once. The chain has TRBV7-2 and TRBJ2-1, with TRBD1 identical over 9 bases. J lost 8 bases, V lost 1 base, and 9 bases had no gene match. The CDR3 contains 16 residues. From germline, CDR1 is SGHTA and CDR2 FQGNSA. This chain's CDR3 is CASSLEGRTGVDEQFF. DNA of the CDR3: TGTGCCAGCAGCTTAGAGGGCCGGACAGGGGTCGATGAGCAGTTCTTC.

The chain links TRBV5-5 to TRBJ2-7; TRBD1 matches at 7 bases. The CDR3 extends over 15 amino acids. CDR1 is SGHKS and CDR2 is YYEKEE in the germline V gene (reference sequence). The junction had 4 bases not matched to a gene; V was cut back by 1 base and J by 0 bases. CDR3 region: CASSLRGPHSYEQYF. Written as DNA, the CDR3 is TGTGCCAGCAGCTTGAGGGGGCCCCACTCCTACGAGCAGTACTTC.

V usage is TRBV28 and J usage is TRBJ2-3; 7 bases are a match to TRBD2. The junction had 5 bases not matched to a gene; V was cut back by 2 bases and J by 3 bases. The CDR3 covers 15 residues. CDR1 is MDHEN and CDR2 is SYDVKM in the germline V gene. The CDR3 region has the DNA TGTGCCAGCAGTTTACGCGGGAGTGAGACAGATACGCAGTATTTT. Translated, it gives CASSLRGSETDTQYF. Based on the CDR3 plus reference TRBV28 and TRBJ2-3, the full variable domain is DVKVTQSSRYLVKRTGEKVFLECVQDMDHENMFWYRQDPGLGLRLIYFSYDVKMKEKGDIPEGYSVSREKKERFSLILESASTNQTSMYLCASSLRGSETDTQYFGPGTRLTVL.

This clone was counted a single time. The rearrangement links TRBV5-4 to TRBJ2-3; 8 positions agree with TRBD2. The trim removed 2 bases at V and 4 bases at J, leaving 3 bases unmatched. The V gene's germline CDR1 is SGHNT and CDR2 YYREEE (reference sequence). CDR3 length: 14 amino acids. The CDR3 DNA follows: TGTGCCAGCAGCTTCGGGGGGGCGGCAGATACGCAGTATTTT. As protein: CASSFGGAADTQYF. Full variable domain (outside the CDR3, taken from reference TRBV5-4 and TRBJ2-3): ETGVTQSPTHLIKTRGQQVTLRCSSQSGHNTVSWYQQALGQGPQFIFQYYREEENGRGNFPPRFSGLQFPNYSSELNVNALELDDSALYLCASSFGGAADTQYFGPGTRLTVL.

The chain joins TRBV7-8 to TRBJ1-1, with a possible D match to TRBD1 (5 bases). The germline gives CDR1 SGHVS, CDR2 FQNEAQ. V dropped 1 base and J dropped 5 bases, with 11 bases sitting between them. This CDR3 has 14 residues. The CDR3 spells CASSLVGGRTEAFF. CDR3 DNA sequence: TGTGCCAGCAGCTTAGTGGGGGGACGGACTGAAGCTTTCTTT.